Described below is a single T cell receptor beta chain sequence and its context. The clone's antigen remains unknown. Nothing much larger sits one base from this clone, and base qualities are not available. Library prep was done by the immunoSEQ multiplex PCR assay. Sourced from immuneACCESS, this table was stored by TCRdb with only in-frame sequences that have V and J called. A share of the clones is absent; for the studies checked, an unresolved V gene accounts for under half, and the remainder has no known explanation. In all, the sample holds fewer than 200,000 clones, and approximately 90% of those were seen once. Of the sample, 1.1% to 1.5% is held by the ten largest clones. The data were taken from a study of control samples from healthy donors and cancer patients (dated by TCRdb to the early 2020s). From the germline V gene, CDR1 is MNHEY and CDR2 is SVGEGT. V is clipped by 1 base and J by 6 bases, and the sequence between their germline boundaries is 6 bases long. The CDR3 goes from the cysteine to the phenylalanine over 13 residues. Only CDR3 DNA remains: 39 bases, in frame from the first base.

Sample: blood. The chain uses TRBV6-2 or TRBV6-3 and TRBJ2-2; the D gene remains uncertain. The TCR comes from a man younger than 45 in good health. At the DNA level, the sequence is TGTGCCAGCAGTTACTTGGGGTCCGGGGAGCTGTTTTTT. This codes for CASSYLGSGELFF.